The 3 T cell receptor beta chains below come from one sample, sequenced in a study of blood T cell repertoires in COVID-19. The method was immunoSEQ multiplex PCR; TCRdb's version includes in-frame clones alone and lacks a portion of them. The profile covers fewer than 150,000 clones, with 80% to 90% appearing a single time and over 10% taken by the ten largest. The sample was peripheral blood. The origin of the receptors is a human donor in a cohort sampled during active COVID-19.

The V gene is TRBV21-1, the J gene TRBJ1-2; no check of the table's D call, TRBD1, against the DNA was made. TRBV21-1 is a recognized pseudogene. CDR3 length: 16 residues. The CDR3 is CASSKERQGPYYGYTF. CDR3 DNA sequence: TGTGCCAGCAGCAAAGAAAGACAGGGTCCTTACTATGGCTACACCTTC.

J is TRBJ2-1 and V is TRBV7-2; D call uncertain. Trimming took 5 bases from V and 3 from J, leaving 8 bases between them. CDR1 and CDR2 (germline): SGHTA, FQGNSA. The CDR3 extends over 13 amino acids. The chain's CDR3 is CASSPRDYNEQFF. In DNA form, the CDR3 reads TGTGCCAGCAGCCCAAGAGACTACAATGAGCAGTTCTTC.

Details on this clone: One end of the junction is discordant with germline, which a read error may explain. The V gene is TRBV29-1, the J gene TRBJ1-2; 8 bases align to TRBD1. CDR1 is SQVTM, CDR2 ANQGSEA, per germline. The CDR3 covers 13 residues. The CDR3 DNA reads TGCAGCGTTGAAGGGGACAGGAACTGTGGCTACACCTTC. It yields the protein CSVEGDRNCGYTF.